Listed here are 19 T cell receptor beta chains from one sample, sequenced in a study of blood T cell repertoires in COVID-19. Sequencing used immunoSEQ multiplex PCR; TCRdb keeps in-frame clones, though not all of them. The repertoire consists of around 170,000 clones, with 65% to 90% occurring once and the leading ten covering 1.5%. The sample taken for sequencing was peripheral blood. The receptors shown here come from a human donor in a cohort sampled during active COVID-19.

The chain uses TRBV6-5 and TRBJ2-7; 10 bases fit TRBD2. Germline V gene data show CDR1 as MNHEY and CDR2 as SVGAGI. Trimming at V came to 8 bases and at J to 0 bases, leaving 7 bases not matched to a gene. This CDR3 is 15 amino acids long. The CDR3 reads CASYHSGRSSYEQYF. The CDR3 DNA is TGTGCCAGCTATCATAGCGGGAGGAGCTCCTACGAGCAGTACTTC.

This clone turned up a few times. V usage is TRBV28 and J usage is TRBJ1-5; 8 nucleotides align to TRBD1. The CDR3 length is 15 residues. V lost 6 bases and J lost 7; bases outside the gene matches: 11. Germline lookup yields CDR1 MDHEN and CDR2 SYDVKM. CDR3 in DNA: TGTGCCAGCAGATCCCTCGGACAGGGCGGCCAGCCCCAGCATTTT. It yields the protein CASRSLGQGGQPQHF.

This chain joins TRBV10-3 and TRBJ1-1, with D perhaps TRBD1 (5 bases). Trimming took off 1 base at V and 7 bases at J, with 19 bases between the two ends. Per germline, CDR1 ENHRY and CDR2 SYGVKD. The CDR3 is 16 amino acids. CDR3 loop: CAISEFGVGQGGEAFF. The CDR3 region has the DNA TGTGCCATCAGTGAGTTCGGAGTAGGGCAGGGTGGTGAAGCTTTCTTT.

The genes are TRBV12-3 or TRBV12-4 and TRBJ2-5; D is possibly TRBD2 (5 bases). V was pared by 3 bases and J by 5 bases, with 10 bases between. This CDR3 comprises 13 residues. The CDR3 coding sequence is TGTGCCAGCAGTTTTGCACTAGGCGAGACCCAGTACTTC. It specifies CASSFALGETQYF.

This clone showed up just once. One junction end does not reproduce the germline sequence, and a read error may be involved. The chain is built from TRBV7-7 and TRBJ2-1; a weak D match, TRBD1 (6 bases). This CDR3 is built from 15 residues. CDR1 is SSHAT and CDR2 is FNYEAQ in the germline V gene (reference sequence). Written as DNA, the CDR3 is TGTGCTAGCAGCCTTACAGGGAGCTCCTACAATGAGCAGTTCTTC. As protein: CASSLTGSSYNEQFF.

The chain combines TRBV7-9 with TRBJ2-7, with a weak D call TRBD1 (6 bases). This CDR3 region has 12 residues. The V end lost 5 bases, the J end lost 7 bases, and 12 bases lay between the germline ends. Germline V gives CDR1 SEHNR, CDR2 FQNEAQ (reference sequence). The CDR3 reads CASSGGQLEQYF. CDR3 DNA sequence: TGTGCCAGCAGCGGCGGACAGCTGGAGCAGTACTTC.

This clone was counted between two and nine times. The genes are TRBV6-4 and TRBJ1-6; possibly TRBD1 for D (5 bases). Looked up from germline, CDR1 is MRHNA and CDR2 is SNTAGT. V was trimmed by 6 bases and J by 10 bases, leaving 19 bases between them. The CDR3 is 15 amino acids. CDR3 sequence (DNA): TGTGCCAGCAGCCCCTCACCCCAGGGAAGATCACCCCTCCACTTT. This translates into CASSPSPQGRSPLHF.

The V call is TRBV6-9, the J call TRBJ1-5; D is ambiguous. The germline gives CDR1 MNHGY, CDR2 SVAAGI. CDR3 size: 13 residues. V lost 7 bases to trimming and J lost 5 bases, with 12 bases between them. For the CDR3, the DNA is TGTGCCAGCACCCTCCAGGCCCATCAGCCCCAGCATTTT. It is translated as CASTLQAHQPQHF.

CDR3 nucleotides: TGTGCCAGCAGTCATCGACTTGATGCCTACGAGCAGTACTTC. This sequence encodes CASSHRLDAYEQYF. The rearrangement uses TRBV9 and TRBJ2-7; D gene unclear. Germline-derived CDR1 and CDR2 are SGDLS and YYNGEE. The CDR3 is made up of 14 amino acids. V lost 5 bases to trimming and J lost 2 bases, with 14 bases between them.

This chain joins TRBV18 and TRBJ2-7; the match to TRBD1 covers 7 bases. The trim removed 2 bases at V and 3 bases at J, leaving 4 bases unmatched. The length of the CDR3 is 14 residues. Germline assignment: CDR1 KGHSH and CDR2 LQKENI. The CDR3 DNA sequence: TGTGCCAGCTCACCAGGGGCAGGGGGCTACGAGCAGTACTTC. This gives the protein CASSPGAGGYEQYF.

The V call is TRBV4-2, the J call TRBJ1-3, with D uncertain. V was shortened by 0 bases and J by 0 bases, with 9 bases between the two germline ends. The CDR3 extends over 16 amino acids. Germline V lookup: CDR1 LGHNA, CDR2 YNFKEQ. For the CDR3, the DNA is TGTGCCAGCAGCCAAGAGATTCGGAGCTCTGGAAACACCATATATTTT. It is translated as CASSQEIRSSGNTIYF.

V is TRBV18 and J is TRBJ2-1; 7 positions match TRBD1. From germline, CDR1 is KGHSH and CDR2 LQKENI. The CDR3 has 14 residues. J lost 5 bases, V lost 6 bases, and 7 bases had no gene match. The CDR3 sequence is CASSLTGQHNEQFF. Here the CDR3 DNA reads TGTGCCAGCTCCTTGACAGGGCAGCACAATGAGCAGTTCTTC.

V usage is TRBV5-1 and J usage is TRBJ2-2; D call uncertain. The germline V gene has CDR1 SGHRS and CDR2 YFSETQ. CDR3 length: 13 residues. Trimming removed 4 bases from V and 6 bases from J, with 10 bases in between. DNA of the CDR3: TGCGCCAGCAGCCCAGGTGGGCCCGGGGAGCTGTTTTTT. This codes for CASSPGGPGELFF.

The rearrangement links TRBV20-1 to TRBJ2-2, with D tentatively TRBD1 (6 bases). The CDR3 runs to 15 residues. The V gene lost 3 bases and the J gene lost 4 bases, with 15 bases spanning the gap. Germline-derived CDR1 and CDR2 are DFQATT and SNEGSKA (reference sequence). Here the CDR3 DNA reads TGCAGTGCTAGTAGACCCGGACAGCTCACCGGGGAGCTGTTTTTT. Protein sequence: CSASRPGQLTGELFF.

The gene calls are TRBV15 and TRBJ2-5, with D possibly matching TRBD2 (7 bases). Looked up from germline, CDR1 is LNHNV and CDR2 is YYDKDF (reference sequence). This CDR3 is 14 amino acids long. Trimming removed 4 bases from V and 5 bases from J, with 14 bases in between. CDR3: CATSIRGGLETQYF. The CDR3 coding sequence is TGTGCCACCAGCATTAGGGGGGGGTTGGAGACCCAGTACTTC.

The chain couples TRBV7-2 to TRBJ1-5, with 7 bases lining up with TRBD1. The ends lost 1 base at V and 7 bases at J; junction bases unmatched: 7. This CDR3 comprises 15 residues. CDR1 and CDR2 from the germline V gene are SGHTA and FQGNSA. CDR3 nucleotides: TGTGCCAGCAGCTTAGATACAGGGGCTCGGCAGCCCCAGCATTTT. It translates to CASSLDTGARQPQHF. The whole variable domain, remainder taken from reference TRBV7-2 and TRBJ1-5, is GAGVSQSPSNKVTEKGKDVELRCDPISGHTALYWYRQSLGQGLEFLIYFQGNSAPDKSGLPSDRFSAERTGGSVSTLTIQRTQQEDSAVYLCASSLDTGARQPQHFGDGTRLSIL.

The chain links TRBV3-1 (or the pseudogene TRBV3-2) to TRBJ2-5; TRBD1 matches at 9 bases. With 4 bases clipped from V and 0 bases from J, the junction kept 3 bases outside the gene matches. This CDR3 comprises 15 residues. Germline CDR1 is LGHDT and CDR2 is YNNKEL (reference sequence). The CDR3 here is CASSLGTGNQETQYF. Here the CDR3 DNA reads TGTGCCAGCAGCCTAGGGACAGGGAACCAAGAGACCCAGTACTTC.

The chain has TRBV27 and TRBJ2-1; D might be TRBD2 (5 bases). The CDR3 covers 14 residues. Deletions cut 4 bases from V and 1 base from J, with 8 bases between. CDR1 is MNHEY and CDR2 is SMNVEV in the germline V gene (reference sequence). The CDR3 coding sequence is TGTGCCAGCAGTTATCGGGGATCCTACAATGAGCAGTTCTTC. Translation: CASSYRGSYNEQFF.

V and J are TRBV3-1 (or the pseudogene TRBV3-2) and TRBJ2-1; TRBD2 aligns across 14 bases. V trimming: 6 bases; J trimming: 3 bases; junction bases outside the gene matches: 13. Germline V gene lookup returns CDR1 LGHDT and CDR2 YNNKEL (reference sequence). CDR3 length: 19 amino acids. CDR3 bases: TGTGCCAGCAGACCGACTAGCGGGGGGGGATTTCGTTTCTACAATGAGCAGTTCTTC. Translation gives CASRPTSGGGFRFYNEQFF.